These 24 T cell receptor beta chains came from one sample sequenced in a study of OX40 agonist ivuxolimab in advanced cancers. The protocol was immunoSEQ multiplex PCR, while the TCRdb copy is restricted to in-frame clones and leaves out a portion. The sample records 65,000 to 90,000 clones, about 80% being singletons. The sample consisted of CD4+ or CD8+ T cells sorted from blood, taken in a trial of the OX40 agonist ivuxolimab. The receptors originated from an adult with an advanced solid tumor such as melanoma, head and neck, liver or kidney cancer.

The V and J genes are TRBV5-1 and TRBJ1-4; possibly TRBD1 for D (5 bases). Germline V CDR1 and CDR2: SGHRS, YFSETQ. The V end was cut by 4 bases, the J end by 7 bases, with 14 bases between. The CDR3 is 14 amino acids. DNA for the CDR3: TGCGCCAGCAGCCTACTAGGTGGGGGTGAAAAACTGTTTTTT. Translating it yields CASSLLGGGEKLFF.

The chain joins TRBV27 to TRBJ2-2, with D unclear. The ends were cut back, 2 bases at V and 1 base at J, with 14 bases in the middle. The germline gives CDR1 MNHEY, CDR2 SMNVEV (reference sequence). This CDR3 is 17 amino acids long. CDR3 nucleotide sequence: TGTGCCAGCAGTTTAACGTTCGACGTTGGGAACACCGGGGAGCTGTTTTTT. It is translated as CASSLTFDVGNTGELFF.

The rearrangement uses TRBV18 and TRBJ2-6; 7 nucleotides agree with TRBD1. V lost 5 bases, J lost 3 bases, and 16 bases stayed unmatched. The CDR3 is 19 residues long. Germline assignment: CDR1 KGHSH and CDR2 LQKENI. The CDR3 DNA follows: TGTGCCAGCTCATCACGAACCGGGACAGCCATCGGTGGGGCCAACGTCCTGACTTTC. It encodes CASSSRTGTAIGGANVLTF.

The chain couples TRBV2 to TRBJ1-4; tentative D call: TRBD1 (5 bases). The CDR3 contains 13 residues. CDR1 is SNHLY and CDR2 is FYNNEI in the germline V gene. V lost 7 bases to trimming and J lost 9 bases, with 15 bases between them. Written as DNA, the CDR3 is TGTGCCAGCAACACTGACAGCGTCAAAAAACTGTTTTTT. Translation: CASNTDSVKKLFF.

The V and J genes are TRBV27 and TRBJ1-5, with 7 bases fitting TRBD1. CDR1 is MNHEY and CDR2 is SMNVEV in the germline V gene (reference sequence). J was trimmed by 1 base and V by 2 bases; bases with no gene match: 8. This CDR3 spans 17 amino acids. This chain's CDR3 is CASSLRGRGYSNQPQHF. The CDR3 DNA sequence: TGTGCCAGCAGTTTAAGGGGGCGGGGGTACAGCAATCAGCCCCAGCATTTT.

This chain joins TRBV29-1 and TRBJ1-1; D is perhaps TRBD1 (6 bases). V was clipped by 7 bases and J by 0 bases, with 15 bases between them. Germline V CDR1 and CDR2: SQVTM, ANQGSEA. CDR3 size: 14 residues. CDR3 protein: CSGRGGGMNTEAFF. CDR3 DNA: TGCAGCGGCCGGGGGGGCGGCATGAACACTGAAGCTTTCTTT. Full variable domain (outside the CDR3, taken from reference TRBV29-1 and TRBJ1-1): SAVISQKPSRDICQRGTSLTIQCQVDSQVTMMFWYRQQPGQSLTLIATANQGSEATYESGFVIDKFPISRPNLTFSTLTVSNMSPEDSSIYLCSGRGGGMNTEAFFGQGTRLTVV.

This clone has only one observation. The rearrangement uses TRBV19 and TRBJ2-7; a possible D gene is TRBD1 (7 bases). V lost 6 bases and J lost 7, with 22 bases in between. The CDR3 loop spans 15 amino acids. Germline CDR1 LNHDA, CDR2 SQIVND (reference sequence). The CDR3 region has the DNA TGTGCCAGTAGCAATCCAGGGGGGCGGACGGGTGAGCAGTACTTC. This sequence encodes CASSNPGGRTGEQYF. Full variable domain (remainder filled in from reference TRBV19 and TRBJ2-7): DGGITQSPKYLFRKEGQNVTLSCEQNLNHDAMYWYRQDPGQGLRLIYYSQIVNDFQKGDIAEGYSVSREKKESFPLTVTSAQKNPTAFYLCASSNPGGRTGEQYFGPGTRLTVT.

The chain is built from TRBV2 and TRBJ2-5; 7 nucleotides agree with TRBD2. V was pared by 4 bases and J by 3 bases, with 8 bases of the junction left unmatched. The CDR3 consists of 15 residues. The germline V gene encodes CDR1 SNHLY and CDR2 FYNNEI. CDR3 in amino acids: CASSGGPAGKETQYF. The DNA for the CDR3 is TGTGCCAGCAGTGGAGGTCCAGCGGGAAAAGAGACCCAGTACTTC.

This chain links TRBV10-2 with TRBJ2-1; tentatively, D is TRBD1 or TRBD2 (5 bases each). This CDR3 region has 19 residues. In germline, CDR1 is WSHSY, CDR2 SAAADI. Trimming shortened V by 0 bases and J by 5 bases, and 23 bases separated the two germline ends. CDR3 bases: TGCGCCAGCAGTGAGTCTTCGGGGATAGTTGGGGCCGGACACAATGAGCAGTTCTTC. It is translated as CASSESSGIVGAGHNEQFF.

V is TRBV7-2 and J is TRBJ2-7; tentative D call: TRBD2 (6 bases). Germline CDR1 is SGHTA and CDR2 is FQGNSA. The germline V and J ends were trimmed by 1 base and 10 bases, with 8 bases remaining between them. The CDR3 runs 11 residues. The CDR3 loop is CASSLGGGQYF. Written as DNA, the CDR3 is TGTGCCAGCAGCTTAGGGGGAGGTCAGTACTTC.

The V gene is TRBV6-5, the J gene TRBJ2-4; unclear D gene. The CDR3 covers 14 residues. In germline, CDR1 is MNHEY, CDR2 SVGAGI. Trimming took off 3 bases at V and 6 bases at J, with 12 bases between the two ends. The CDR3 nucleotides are TGTGCCAGCAGTTATGCACAGAGCATAAACATTCAGTACTTC. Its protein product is CASSYAQSINIQYF.

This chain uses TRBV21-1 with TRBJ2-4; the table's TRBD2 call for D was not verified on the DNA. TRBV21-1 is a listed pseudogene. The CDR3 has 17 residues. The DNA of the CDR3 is TGTGCCAGCAGCAAAGAAGGATGGAGCGGGGGGAAAAACATTCAGTACTTC. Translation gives CASSKEGWSGGKNIQYF.

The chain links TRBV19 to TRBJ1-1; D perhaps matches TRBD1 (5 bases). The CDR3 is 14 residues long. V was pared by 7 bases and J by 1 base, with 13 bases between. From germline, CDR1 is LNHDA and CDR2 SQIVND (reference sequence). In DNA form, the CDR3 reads TGTGCCAGTAAAGATCGGGGACGGAACACTGAAGCTTTCTTT. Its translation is CASKDRGRNTEAFF.

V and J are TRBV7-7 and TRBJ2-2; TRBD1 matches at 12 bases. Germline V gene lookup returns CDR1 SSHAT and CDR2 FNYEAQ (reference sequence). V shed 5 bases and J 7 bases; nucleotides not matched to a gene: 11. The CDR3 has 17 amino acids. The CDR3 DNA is TGTGCCAGCAGCAAGATAGGGACAGGGGGCCGAGGCGGGGAGCTGTTTTTT. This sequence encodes CASSKIGTGGRGGELFF.

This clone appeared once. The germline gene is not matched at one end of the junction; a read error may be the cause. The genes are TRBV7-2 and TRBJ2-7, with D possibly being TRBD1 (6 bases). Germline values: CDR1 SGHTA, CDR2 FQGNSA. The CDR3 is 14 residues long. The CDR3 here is CASRLGGSTYEQYF. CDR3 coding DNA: TGTGCCAGCAGATTAGGGGGTTCTACCTACGAGCAGTACTTC.

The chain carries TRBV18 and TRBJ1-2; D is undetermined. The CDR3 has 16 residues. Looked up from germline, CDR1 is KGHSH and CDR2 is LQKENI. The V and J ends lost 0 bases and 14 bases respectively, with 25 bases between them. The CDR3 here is CASSPPPFIAPLSGTF. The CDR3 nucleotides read TGTGCCAGCTCACCACCCCCATTCATTGCGCCCCTCAGCGGGACCTTC.

DNA of the CDR3: TGTGCCAGCAGCCCCGACGGGACTAGCGGGAAAGAGACCCAGTACTTC. Its translation is CASSPDGTSGKETQYF. The chain couples TRBV11-1 to TRBJ2-5; 13 bases fit TRBD2. The CDR3 runs 16 residues. The germline V gene has CDR1 SGHAT and CDR2 FQDESV (reference sequence). V lost 5 bases and J lost 3; bases outside the gene matches: 6. The full variable domain, in which reference TRBV11-1 and TRBJ2-5 provide the parts outside the CDR3, is EAEVAQSPRYKITEKSQAVAFWCDPISGHATLYWYRQILGQGPELLVQFQDESVVDDSQLPKDRFSAERLKGVDSTLKIQPAELGDSAMYLCASSPDGTSGKETQYFGPGTRLLVL.

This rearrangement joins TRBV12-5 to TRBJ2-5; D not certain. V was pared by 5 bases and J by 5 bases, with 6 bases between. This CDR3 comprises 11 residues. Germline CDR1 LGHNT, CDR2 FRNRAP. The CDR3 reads CASGVGETQYF. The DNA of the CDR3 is TGTGCTAGTGGTGTTGGGGAGACCCAGTACTTC.

CDR3 sequence reads: CASSPPGQGAQGANVLTF. The CDR3 region has the DNA TGTGCCAGCAGCCCTCCGGGACAGGGGGCGCAGGGGGCCAACGTCCTGACTTTC. The chain couples TRBV27 to TRBJ2-6; TRBD1 matches 12 bases. Germline V gene lookup returns CDR1 MNHEY and CDR2 SMNVEV (reference sequence). V was pared by 6 bases and J by 4 bases, with 10 bases of the junction left unmatched. The CDR3 loop spans 18 amino acids.

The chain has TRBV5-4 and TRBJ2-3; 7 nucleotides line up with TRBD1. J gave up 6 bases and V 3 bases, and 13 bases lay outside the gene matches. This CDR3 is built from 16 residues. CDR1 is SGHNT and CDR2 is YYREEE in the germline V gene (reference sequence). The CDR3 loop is CASSSWGQSLRDTQYF. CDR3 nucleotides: TGTGCCAGCAGCTCTTGGGGACAGTCACTTCGGGATACGCAGTATTTT.

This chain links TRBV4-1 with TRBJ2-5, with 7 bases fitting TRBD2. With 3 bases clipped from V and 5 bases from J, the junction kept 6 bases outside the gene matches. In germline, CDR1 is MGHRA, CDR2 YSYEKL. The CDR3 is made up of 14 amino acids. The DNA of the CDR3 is TGCGCCAGCAGCCAGGGAGGGGCCGGGGAGACCCAGTACTTC. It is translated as CASSQGGAGETQYF.

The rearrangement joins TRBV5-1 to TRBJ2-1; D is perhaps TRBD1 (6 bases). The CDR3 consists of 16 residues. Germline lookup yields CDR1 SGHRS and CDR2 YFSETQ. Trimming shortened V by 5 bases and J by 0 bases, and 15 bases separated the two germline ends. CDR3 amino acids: CASRPDSRGSYNEQFF. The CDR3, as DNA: TGCGCCAGCAGACCCGATTCCAGGGGCTCCTACAATGAGCAGTTCTTC.

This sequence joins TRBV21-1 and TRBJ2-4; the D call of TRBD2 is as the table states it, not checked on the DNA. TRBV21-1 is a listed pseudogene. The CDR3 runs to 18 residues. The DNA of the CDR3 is TGTGCCAGCAGCAAAGCCGGGCGGGCAGCGATAGCCAAAAACATTCAGTACTTC. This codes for CASSKAGRAAIAKNIQYF.

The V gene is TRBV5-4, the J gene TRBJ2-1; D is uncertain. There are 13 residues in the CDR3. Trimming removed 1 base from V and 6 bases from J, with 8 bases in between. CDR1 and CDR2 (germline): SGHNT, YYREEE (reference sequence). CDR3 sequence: CASSLKESNEQFF. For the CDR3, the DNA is TGTGCCAGCAGCTTGAAGGAAAGCAATGAGCAGTTCTTC.